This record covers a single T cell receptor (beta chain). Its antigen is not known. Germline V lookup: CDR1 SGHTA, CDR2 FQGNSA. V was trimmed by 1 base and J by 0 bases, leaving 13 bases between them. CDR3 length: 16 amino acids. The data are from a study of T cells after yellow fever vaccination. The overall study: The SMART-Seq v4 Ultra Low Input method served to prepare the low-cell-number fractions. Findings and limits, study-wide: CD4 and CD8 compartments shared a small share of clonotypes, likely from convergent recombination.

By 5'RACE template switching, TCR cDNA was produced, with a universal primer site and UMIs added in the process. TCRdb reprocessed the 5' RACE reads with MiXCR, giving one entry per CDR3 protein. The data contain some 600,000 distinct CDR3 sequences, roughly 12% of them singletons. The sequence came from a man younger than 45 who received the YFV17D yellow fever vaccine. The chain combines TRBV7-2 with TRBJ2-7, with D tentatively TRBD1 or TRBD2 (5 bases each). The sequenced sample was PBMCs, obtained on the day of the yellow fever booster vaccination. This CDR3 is CASSLEGTVPSYEQYF. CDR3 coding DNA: TGTGCCAGCAGCTTAGAGGGGACCGTACCCTCCTACGAGCAGTACTTC.